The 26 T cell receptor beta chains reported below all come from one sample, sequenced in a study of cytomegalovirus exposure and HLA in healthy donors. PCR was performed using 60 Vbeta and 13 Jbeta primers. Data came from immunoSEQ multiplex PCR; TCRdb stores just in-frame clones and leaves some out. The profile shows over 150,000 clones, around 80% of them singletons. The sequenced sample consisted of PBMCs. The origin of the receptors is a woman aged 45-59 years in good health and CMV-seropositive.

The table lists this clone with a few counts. The DNA of the CDR3 is TGTGCCAGCAAACAAACGAAGGACACCCTGAACACTGAAGCTTTCTTT. Translated, it gives CASKQTKDTLNTEAFF. The chain recombines TRBV21-1 with TRBJ1-1; no DNA check was done on the table's D call, TRBD1. TRBV21-1 is a documented pseudogene. The CDR3 totals 16 residues.

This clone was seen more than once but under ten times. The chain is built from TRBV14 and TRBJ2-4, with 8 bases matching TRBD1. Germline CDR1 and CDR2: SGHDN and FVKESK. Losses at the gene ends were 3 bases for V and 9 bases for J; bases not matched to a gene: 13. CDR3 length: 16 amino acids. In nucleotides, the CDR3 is TGTGCCAGCAGCCAGACCGGGGGCAGGGGGCGCCTCATTCAGTACTTC. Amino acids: CASSQTGGRGRLIQYF.

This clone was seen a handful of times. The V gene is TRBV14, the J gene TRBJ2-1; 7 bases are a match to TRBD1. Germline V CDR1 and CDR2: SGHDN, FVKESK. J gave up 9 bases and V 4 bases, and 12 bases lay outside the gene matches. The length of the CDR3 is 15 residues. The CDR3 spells CASSPGPGQRGEQFF. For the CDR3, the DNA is TGTGCCAGCAGCCCCGGACCGGGACAGAGGGGTGAGCAGTTCTTC. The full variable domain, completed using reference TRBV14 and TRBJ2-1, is EAGVTQFPSHSVIEKGQTVTLRCDPISGHDNLYWYRRVMGKEIKFLLHFVKESKQDESGMPNNRFLAERTGGTYSTLKVQPAELEDSGVYFCASSPGPGQRGEQFFGPGTRLTVL.

CDR3 sequence: CASSYWKDRGSDTQYF. The CDR3 DNA sequence: TGTGCCAGCAGCTACTGGAAGGACAGGGGGTCAGATACGCAGTATTTT. The gene calls are TRBV11-2 and TRBJ2-3; 10 bases match TRBD1. CDR1 and CDR2 from the germline V gene are SGHAT and FQNNGV. This CDR3 has 16 amino acids. The V and J ends lost 4 bases and 4 bases, in that order; junction bases with no gene match: 8.

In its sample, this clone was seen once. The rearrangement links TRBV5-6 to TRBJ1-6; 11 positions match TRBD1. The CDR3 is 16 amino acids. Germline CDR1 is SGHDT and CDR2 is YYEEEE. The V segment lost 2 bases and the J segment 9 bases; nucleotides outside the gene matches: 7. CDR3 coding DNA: TGTGCCAGCAGCTTCAAGTGGGGACAGGGGGTTTCACCCCTCCACTTT. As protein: CASSFKWGQGVSPLHF.

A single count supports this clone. CDR3: CASSFGQGGQGHTF. The CDR3 nucleotides read TGCGCCAGCAGCTTCGGACAGGGAGGACAGGGCCACACCTTC. J is TRBJ1-2 and V is TRBV5-1; 8 bases agree with TRBD1. Germline trimming cut 2 bases from V and 12 bases from J; bases unmatched to any gene: 12. This CDR3 has 14 residues. Germline CDR1 and CDR2: SGHRS and YFSETQ.

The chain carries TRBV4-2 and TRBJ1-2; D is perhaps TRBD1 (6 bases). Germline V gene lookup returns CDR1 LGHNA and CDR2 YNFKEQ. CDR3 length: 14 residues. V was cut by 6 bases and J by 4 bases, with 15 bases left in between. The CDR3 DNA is TGTGCCAGCAGAAACAGGGAATCTATCTATGGCTACACCTTC. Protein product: CASRNRESIYGYTF.

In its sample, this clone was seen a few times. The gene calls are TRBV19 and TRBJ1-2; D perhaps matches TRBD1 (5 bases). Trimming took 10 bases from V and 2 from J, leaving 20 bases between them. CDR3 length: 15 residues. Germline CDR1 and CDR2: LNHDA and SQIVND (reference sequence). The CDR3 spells CATAGRGARNYGYTF. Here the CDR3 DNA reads TGTGCCACCGCGGGGAGGGGCGCAAGAAACTATGGCTACACCTTC. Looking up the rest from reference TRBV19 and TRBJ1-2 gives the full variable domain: DGGITQSPKYLFRKEGQNVTLSCEQNLNHDAMYWYRQDPGQGLRLIYYSQIVNDFQKGDIAEGYSVSREKKESFPLTVTSAQKNPTAFYLCATAGRGARNYGYTFGSGTRLTVV.

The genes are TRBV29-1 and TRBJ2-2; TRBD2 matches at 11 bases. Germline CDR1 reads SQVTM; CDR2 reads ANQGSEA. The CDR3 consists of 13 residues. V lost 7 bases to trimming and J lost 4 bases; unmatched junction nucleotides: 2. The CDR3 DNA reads TGCAGCGGCGGACTAGCGGGCACCGGGGAGCTGTTTTTT. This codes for CSGGLAGTGELFF.

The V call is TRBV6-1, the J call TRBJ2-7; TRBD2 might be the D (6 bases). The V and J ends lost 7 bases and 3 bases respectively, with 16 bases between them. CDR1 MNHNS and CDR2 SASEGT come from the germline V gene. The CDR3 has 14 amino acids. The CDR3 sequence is CASNLGGSHYEQYF. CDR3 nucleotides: TGTGCCAGCAACCTGGGAGGATCTCACTACGAGCAGTACTTC.

The CDR3 reads CASSLAGTVYEQYF. The CDR3 DNA follows: TGTGCCAGCAGCTTAGCAGGGACTGTCTACGAGCAGTACTTC. The chain links TRBV11-2 to TRBJ2-7, with a possible D match to TRBD2 (6 bases). The length of the CDR3 is 14 residues. The germline CDR1 and CDR2 sequences are SGHAT and FQNNGV. V lost 1 base, J lost 3 bases, and 10 bases lay in between. The complete variable domain, with remaining parts taken from reference TRBV11-2 and TRBJ2-7, reads EAGVAQSPRYKIIEKRQSVAFWCNPISGHATLYWYQQILGQGPKLLIQFQNNGVVDDSQLPKDRFSAERLKGVDSTLKIQPAKLEDSAVYLCASSLAGTVYEQYFGPGTRLTVT.

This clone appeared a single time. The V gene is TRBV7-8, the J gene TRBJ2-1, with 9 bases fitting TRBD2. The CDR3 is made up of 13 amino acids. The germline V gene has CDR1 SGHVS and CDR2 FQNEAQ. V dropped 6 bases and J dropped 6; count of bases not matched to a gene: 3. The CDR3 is CASRRGGGNEQFF. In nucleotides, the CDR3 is TGTGCCAGCAGGCGGGGGGGCGGCAATGAGCAGTTCTTC.

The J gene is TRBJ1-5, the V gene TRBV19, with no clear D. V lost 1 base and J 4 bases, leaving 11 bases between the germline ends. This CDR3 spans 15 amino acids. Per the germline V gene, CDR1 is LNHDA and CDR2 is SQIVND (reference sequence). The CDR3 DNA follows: TGTGCCAGTAGTATAGGAAGTGCGGCTAATCAGCCCCAGCATTTT. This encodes CASSIGSAANQPQHF.

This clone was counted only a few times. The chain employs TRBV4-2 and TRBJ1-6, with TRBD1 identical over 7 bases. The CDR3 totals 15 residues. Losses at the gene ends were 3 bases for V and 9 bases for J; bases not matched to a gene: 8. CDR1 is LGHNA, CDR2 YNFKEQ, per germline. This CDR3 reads CASSQEQGQLSPLHF. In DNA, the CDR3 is TGTGCCAGCAGCCAGGAACAGGGACAGCTTTCACCCCTCCACTTT.

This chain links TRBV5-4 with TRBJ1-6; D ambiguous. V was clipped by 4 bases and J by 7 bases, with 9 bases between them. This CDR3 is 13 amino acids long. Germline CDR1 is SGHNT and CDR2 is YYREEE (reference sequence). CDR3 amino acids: CASSQVENSPLHF. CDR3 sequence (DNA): TGTGCCAGCAGCCAGGTGGAAAATTCACCCCTCCACTTT.

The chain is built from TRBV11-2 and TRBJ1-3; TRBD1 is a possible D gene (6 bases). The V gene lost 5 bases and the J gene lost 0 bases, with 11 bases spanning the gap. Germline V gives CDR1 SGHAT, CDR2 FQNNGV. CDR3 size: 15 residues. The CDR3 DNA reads TGTGCCAGCAGCACGTCCAGGGGCTCTGGAAACACCATATATTTT. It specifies CASSTSRGSGNTIYF. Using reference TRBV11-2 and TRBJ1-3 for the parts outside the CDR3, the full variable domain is EAGVAQSPRYKIIEKRQSVAFWCNPISGHATLYWYQQILGQGPKLLIQFQNNGVVDDSQLPKDRFSAERLKGVDSTLKIQPAKLEDSAVYLCASSTSRGSGNTIYFGEGSWLTVV.

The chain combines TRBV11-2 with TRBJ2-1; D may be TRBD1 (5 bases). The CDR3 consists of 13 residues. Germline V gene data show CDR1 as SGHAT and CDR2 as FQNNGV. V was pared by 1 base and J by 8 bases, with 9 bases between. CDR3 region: CASSLGGTDEQFF. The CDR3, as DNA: TGTGCCAGCAGCTTAGGGGGCACAGATGAGCAGTTCTTC.

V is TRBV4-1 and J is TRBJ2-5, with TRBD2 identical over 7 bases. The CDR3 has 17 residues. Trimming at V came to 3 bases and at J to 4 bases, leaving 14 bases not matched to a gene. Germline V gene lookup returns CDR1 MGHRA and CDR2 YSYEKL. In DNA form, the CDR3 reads TGCGCCAGCAGCCAGGCCTTTTGGGCTCCGGGAGGAGAGACCCAGTACTTC. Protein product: CASSQAFWAPGGETQYF.

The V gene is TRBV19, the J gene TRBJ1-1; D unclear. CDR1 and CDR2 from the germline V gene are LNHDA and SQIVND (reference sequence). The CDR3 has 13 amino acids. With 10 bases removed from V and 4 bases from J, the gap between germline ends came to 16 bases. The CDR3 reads CATQTTTGTEAFF. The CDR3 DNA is TGTGCCACCCAGACCACTACTGGCACTGAAGCTTTCTTT.

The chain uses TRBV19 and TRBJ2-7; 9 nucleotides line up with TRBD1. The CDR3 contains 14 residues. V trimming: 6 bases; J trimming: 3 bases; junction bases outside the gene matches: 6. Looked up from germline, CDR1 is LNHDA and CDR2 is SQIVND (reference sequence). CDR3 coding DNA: TGTGCCAGTAGACCGGGACAGGGCTTCTACGAGCAGTACTTC. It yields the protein CASRPGQGFYEQYF.

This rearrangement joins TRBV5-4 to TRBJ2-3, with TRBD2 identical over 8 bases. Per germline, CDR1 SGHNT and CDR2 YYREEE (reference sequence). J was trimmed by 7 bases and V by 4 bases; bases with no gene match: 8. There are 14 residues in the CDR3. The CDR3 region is CASSAGLDTNTQYF. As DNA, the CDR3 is TGTGCCAGCAGCGCGGGACTAGACACGAATACGCAGTATTTT.

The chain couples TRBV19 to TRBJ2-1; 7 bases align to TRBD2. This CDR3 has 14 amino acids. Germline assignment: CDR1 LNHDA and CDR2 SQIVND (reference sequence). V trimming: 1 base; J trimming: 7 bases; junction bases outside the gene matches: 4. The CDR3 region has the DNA TGTGCCAGTAGTATAGGGACTAGGAGTAATGAGCAGTTCTTC. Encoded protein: CASSIGTRSNEQFF.

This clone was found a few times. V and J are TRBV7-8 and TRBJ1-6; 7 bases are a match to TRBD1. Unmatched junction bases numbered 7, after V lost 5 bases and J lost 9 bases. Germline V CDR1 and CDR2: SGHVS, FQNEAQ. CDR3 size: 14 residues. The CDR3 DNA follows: TGTGCCAGCAGCGAGGGACAGCTTGGTTCACCCCTCCACTTT. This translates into CASSEGQLGSPLHF. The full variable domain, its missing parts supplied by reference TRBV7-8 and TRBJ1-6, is GAGVSQSPRYKVAKRGQDVALRCDPISGHVSLFWYQQALGQGPEFLTYFQNEAQLDKSGLPSDRFFAERPEGSVSTLKIQRTQQEDSAVYLCASSEGQLGSPLHFGNGTRLTVT.

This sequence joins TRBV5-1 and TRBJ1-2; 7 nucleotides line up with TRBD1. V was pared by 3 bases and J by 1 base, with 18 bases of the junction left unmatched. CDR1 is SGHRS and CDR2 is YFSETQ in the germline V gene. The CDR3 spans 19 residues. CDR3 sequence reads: CASSSGQVKTRLNNYGYTF. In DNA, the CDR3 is TGCGCCAGCAGCTCTGGACAGGTGAAAACTCGTTTAAATAACTATGGCTACACCTTC.

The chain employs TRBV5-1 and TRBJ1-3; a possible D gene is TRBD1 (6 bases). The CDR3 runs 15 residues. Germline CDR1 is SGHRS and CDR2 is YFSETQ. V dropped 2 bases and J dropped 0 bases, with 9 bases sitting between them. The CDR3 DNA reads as TGCGCCAGCAGCTTTGGGGACAACTCTGGAAACACCATATATTTT. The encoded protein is CASSFGDNSGNTIYF. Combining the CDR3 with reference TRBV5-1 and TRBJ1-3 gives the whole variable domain KAGVTQTPRYLIKTRGQQVTLSCSPISGHRSVSWYQQTPGQGLQFLFEYFSETQRNKGNFPGRFSGRQFSNSRSEMNVSTLELGDSALYLCASSFGDNSGNTIYFGEGSWLTVV.

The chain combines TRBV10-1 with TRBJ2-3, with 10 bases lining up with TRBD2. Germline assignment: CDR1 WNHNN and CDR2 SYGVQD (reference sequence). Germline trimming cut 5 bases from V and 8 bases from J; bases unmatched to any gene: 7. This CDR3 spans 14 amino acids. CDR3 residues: CASSSGWTSGTQYF. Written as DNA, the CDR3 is TGCGCCAGCAGTTCGGGGTGGACTAGCGGTACGCAGTATTTT.